This is a list of T cell receptor beta chains from one sample in a study of T-cell memory formation after mild COVID-19. TCRdb reanalysed the 5' RACE reads using MiXCR and keeps one entry per CDR3 protein. The sample lists a few hundred thousand distinct CDR3 sequences, around 28% occurring once. Sequences were obtained from PBMCs or a T cell subset sorted from them (not recorded which). These receptors were obtained from an adult woman who had mild COVID-19 (a few samples of this study predate the infection). Cell type and time point are not known. The CDR3 runs from the conserved cysteine through the conserved F or W. The D gene is left open where the match is weak. Rows give clone size only sometimes, using once, few, many, or a class for an expanded clone.

j_call d_call v_call clone_size cdr3_nt cdr3_aa
TRBJ1-2 - TRBV24-1 - TGTGCCACCAGTGAAGCCGCGGGGGGCGGCTACACCTTC CATSEAAGGGYTF
TRBJ1-1 - TRBV5-1 few TGCGCCAGCAGCCCTCCGGGCACTGAAGCTTTCTTT CASSPPGTEAFF
TRBJ2-6 - TRBV12-3/TRBV12-4 - TGTGCCAGCAGTATTCAGAGCTCTGGGGCCAACGTCCTGACTTTC CASSIQSSGANVLTF
TRBJ2-7 - TRBV7-9 few TGTGCCAGCAGCCCAACGGACAGCTCCTACGAGCAGTACTTC CASSPTDSSYEQYF
TRBJ2-7 - TRBV5-5 - TGTGCCAGCAGCTCCCACGGGACTGAGGGTTCCTACGAGCAGTACTTC CASSSHGTEGSYEQYF
TRBJ1-3 TRBD1 TRBV29-1 - TGCAGCGGCGGACAGGGGCCCTCTGGAAACACCATATATTTT CSGGQGPSGNTIYF
TRBJ2-1 TRBD2 TRBV24-1 - TGTGCCACCAGTGCACCCCGCGGGAGGGTATACAATGAGCAGTTCTTC CATSAPRGRVYNEQFF
TRBJ2-5 - TRBV5-1 - TGCGCCAGCAGCAGCTACCCCACAGGGAAAGGAGAGACCCAGTACTTC CASSSYPTGKGETQYF
TRBJ2-7 - TRBV6-1 - TGTGCCAGCAGTGATCGATCAAAAGGTGGCGAGCAGTACTTC CASSDRSKGGEQYF
TRBJ2-3 TRBD1 TRBV7-9 few TGTGCCAGCAGCTCAGGGACAGGGTTGGATACGCAGTATTTT CASSSGTGLDTQYF
TRBJ2-5 TRBD1 TRBV18 - TGTGCCAGCTCACTCGGACAGGGCACCCAAGGGAAGACCCAGTACTTC CASSLGQGTQGKTQYF
TRBJ2-7 TRBD1 TRBV10-3 few TGTGCCATCAGTGTGGACAGGGTGAACCACGAGCAGTACTTC CAISVDRVNHEQYF
TRBJ2-7 - TRBV7-9 few TGTGCCAGCAGCTTTGACTACTCCTACGAGCAGTACTTC CASSFDYSYEQYF
TRBJ2-5 - TRBV21-1 - TGTGCCAGCAGGATTAACCAGAGGGACAGGGCCCAAGAGACCCAGTACTTC CASRINQRDRAQETQYF
TRBJ2-5 - TRBV19 - TGTGCCAGTAGTAGGACATTGGGAGAGACCCAGTACTTC CASSRTLGETQYF
TRBJ1-1 - TRBV5-1 few TGCGCCAGCAGCCTGGTCGTGCAGAACACTGAAGCTTTCTTT CASSLVVQNTEAFF
TRBJ1-1 - TRBV4-1 - TGCGCCAGCAGCCAAGATAGGGGGAAGAACACTGAAGCTTTCTTT CASSQDRGKNTEAFF
TRBJ2-7 TRBD1 TRBV12-3/TRBV12-4 - TGTGCCAGCAGTTTTGGACAGGGTTCAAGTGGCGCCTACGAGCAGTACTTC CASSFGQGSSGAYEQYF
TRBJ1-1 TRBD1 TRBV18 - TGTGCCAGCTCAAACGGCCCAGGGGGGAACACTGAAGCTTTCTTT CASSNGPGGNTEAFF
TRBJ2-2 TRBD2 TRBV4-1 once TGCGCCAGCAGGCGACTAGCGGGGGAGGTCACCGGGGAGCTGTTTTTT CASRRLAGEVTGELFF
TRBJ2-3 TRBD2 TRBV12-3/TRBV12-4 few TGTGCCAGCAGTTCCCGGGAGGAGAGGGCAGATACGCAGTATTTT CASSSREERADTQYF
TRBJ2-3 - TRBV2 few TGTGCCAGCAGTGACCCGGAGATTGGAGATACGCAGTATTTT CASSDPEIGDTQYF
TRBJ2-7 - TRBV6-2/TRBV6-3 - TGTGCCAGCAGTTACGACCCCAGAACCTACGAGCAGTACTTC CASSYDPRTYEQYF
TRBJ2-2 - TRBV7-9 - TGTGCCAGCTTGGGAATAGCCCGGGACACCGGGGAGCTGTTTTTT CASLGIARDTGELFF
TRBJ2-5 TRBD2 TRBV20-1 - TGCAGTGCTCAACTAGCGGGGGGGCTATTGAAGACCCAGTACTTC CSAQLAGGLLKTQYF
TRBJ1-2 - TRBV18 - TGTGCCAGCTCCCGAGGACAGACTAACTATGGCTACACCTTC CASSRGQTNYGYTF
TRBJ2-7 - TRBV20-1 few TGCAGTGCTGGACTCTCCTACGAGCAGTACTTC CSAGLSYEQYF
TRBJ1-1 - TRBV7-9 few TGTGCCAGCAGCTTAGCGATCTCGGGACAATCGGCTTTCTTT CASSLAISGQSAFF
TRBJ2-1 TRBD2 TRBV24-1 - TGTGCCACCAGTGACCCCGGGGGGGGTCTTGATGAGCAGTTCTTC CATSDPGGGLDEQFF
TRBJ2-3 - TRBV12-3/TRBV12-4 few TGTGCCAGCATTCCGGGACTGACCCCGGATACGCAGTATTTT CASIPGLTPDTQYF
TRBJ1-1 TRBD1 TRBV5-8 few TGTGCCAGCCCGGGACAGGGCAGCCCCATGAACACTGAAGCTTTCTTT CASPGQGSPMNTEAFF
TRBJ1-1 - TRBV6-5 - TGTGCCAGCAGTTACCGTCACGACACTGAAGCTTTCTTT CASSYRHDTEAFF
TRBJ2-7 - TRBV29-1 few TGCAGCGTTGAAGGGGGGACAAAATACGAGCAGTACTTC CSVEGGTKYEQYF
TRBJ2-1 - TRBV24-1 - TGTGCCACCAGTGATTTGGCGGGACCCCGGGGTGAGCAGTTCTTC CATSDLAGPRGEQFF
TRBJ2-7 - TRBV7-8 few TGTGCCAGCAGCCCCCCAACAGACCCCTACGAGCAGTACTTC CASSPPTDPYEQYF
TRBJ1-2 TRBD1 TRBV5-6 - TGTGCCAGCAGCCCTCCGGGACAGGGGATACTGGGCTACACCTTC CASSPPGQGILGYTF
TRBJ1-6 - TRBV20-1 few TGCAGTGCTAGACCCCGACAGGTCCTCGTTCCCCTCCACTTT CSARPRQVLVPLHF
TRBJ2-1 - TRBV11-2 - TGTGCCAGCAGCTTAGGAGGGACTCCGGTGGAGCAGTTCTTC CASSLGGTPVEQFF
TRBJ2-1 TRBD1 TRBV9 few TGTGCCAGCAGCGTAGGTGAGGGGACAGGGTTACAGTTCTTC CASSVGEGTGLQFF
TRBJ2-7 - TRBV10-3 - TGTGCCATCAGCCAAGGTTCAGGGGGAGGGTACGAGCAGTACTTC CAISQGSGGGYEQYF
TRBJ2-1 TRBD2 TRBV6-5 few TGTGCCAGCAGCTCCTTGACTAGCGGGGGGCCTTATGAGCAGTTCTTC CASSSLTSGGPYEQFF
TRBJ2-7 - TRBV29-1 few TGCAGCGTGAAGACAGGTCCTAACGAGCAGTACTTC CSVKTGPNEQYF
TRBJ2-7 - TRBV3-1 few TGTGCCAGCAGCCAAGTCGTTAGCTTAACCTACGAGCAGTACTTC CASSQVVSLTYEQYF
TRBJ1-2 TRBD1 TRBV5-1 - TGCGCCAGCAGCTACCAACCAGGGGGCAATAACTATGGCTACACCTTC CASSYQPGGNNYGYTF
TRBJ1-4 - TRBV6-2/TRBV6-3 few TGTGCCAGCAGTTACGGCGGGGAGAATGAAAAACTGTTTTTT CASSYGGENEKLFF
TRBJ2-7 - TRBV20-1 - TGCAGTGCTAGGGACGAAAGCCCCTACGAGCAGTACTTC CSARDESPYEQYF
TRBJ1-2 - TRBV7-9 - TGTGCCAGCAGCCGGTTGGGGTCGGGCGGACCCTATGGCTACACCTTC CASSRLGSGGPYGYTF
TRBJ1-1 - TRBV7-2 few TGTGCCAGCAGCTTAGTAACTCCCCTAAGCGAAGCTTTCTTT CASSLVTPLSEAFF
TRBJ2-1 TRBD2 TRBV7-2 few TGTGCCAGCAGCTTATCCAGCGGGAGTAATGAGCAGTTCTTC CASSLSSGSNEQFF
TRBJ2-2 TRBD2 TRBV6-5 - TGTGCCAGCCGCCAGCGGGGGGCGACCGGGGAGCTGTTTTTT CASRQRGATGELFF
TRBJ2-7 - TRBV15 few TGTGCCACCAGCAGAGGGGGGGTGGCGGACGAGCAGTACTTC CATSRGGVADEQYF
TRBJ1-1 - TRBV7-2 - TGTGCCAGCAGCACAAAGAGGCGTGGCACTGAAGCTTTCTTT CASSTKRRGTEAFF